This entry lists 6 T cell receptor beta chains sequenced from one sample in a study of T cell clonotyping in hematopoietic cell transplantation. Repertoires were generated with immunoSEQ multiplex PCR, while TCRdb's copy carries only in-frame clones and drops some. The table lists about 16,000 clones, about 90% of them singletons, with under 3% in the top ten. Sequencing was done on a sample of peripheral blood mononuclear cells. These receptors were taken from a man aged 50-60 years in good health. Some clones in this sample may be carry-over from other donors' samples.

This clone was recorded once. The V gene is TRBV6-6, the J gene TRBJ2-3; D may be TRBD2 (5 bases). Germline loops: CDR1 MNHNY, CDR2 SVGAGI (reference sequence). V shed 3 bases and J shed 2 bases, with 6 bases lying between them. This CDR3 has 13 residues. CDR3 DNA sequence: TGTGCCAGCAGTTATCGGGACACAGATACGCAGTATTTT. It yields the protein CASSYRDTDTQYF.

The chain recombines TRBV29-1 with TRBJ2-2, with a weak D call TRBD1 (5 bases). The CDR3 sequence is 11 residues long. Deletions cut 4 bases from V and 7 bases from J, with 7 bases between. Germline CDR1 is SQVTM and CDR2 is ANQGSEA. CDR3 DNA sequence: TGCAGCGTTGGGACATTCGGGGAGCTGTTTTTT. This translates into CSVGTFGELFF.

This clone has only one observation. The rearrangement links TRBV5-6 to TRBJ1-5; D unclear. CDR3 length: 15 amino acids. Germline CDR1 is SGHDT and CDR2 is YYEEEE. Trimming removed 2 bases at V and 7 bases at J, with 16 bases between. The CDR3 spells CASSFGSPIGQPQHF. Written as DNA, the CDR3 is TGTGCCAGCAGCTTCGGGTCCCCCATTGGGCAGCCCCAGCATTTT.

The rearrangement links TRBV30 to TRBJ1-2; D is uncertain. This CDR3 comprises 12 residues. With 2 bases removed from V and 0 bases from J, the gap between germline ends came to 4 bases. Germline V CDR1 and CDR2: GTSNPN, SVGIG (reference sequence). The CDR3 coding sequence is TGTGCCTGGAGTCTGGCTAACTATGGCTACACCTTC. Translation gives CAWSLANYGYTF.

The chain combines TRBV5-1 with TRBJ2-2; TRBD1 matches at 8 bases. This CDR3 spans 15 amino acids. V lost 2 bases to trimming and J lost 7 bases; unmatched junction nucleotides: 7. The V gene's germline CDR1 is SGHRS and CDR2 YFSETQ. The CDR3 DNA reads as TGCGCCAGCAGCTTAGGGCAGGGGGCGTTCGGGGAGCTGTTTTTT. Translation gives CASSLGQGAFGELFF.

The J gene is TRBJ2-5, the V gene TRBV30; D perhaps matches TRBD1 (5 bases). From germline, CDR1 is GTSNPN and CDR2 SVGIG (reference sequence). The V end lost 5 bases, the J end lost 2 bases, and 12 bases lay between the germline ends. This CDR3 is 13 amino acids long. The DNA of the CDR3 is TGTGCCTGGGGGGCGTCAGTTCAAGAGACCCAGTACTTC. It translates to CAWGASVQETQYF. The full variable domain, with the rest looked up from reference TRBV30 and TRBJ2-5, is SQTIHQWPATLVQPVGSPLSLECTVEGTSNPNLYWYRQAAGRGLQLLFYSVGIGQISSEVPQNLSASRPQDRQFILSSKKLLLSDSGFYLCAWGASVQETQYFGPGTRLLVL.